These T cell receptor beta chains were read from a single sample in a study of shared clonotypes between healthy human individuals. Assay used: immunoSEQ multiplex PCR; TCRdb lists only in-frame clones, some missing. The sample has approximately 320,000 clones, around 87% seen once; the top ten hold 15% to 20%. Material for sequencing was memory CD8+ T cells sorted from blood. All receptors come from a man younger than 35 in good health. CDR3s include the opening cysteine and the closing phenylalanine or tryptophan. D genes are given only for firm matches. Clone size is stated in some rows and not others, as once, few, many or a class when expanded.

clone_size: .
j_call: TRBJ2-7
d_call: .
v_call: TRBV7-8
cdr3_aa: CASSLALQLYEQYF
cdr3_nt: TGTGCCAGCAGCTTAGCGCTTCAGCTCTACGAGCAGTACTTC

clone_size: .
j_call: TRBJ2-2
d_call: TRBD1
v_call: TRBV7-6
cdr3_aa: CASSPGTGGTGELFF
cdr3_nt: TGTGCCAGCAGCCCGGGGACAGGGGGCACCGGGGAGCTGTTTTTT

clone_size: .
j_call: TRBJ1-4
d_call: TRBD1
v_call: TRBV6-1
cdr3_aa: CASRPDRGVNEKLFF
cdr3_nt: TGTGCCAGCAGACCTGACAGGGGTGTTAATGAAAAACTGTTTTTT

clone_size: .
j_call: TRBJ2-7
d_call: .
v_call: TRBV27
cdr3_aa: CASSLTGDSYEQYF
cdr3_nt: TGTGCCAGCAGTCTCACTGGGGACTCCTACGAGCAGTACTTC

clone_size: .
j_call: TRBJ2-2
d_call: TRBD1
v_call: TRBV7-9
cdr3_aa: CASSLPGQGITGELFF
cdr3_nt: TGTGCCAGCAGCCTTCCGGGACAGGGGATCACCGGGGAGCTGTTTTTT

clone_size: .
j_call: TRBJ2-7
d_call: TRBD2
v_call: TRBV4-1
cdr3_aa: CASSPSFLLAGDYEQYF
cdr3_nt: TGCGCCAGCAGCCCGAGTTTTCTACTAGCGGGAGATTACGAGCAGTACTTC

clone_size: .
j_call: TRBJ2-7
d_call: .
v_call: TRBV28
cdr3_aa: CASRSQGGSYEQYF
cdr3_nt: TGTGCCAGCAGATCCCAAGGGGGCTCCTACGAGCAGTACTTC

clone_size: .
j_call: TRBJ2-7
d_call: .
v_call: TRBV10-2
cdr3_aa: CASSPMGGVSRYEQYF
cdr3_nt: TGCGCCAGCAGTCCCATGGGGGGAGTTAGCCGGTACGAGCAGTACTTC

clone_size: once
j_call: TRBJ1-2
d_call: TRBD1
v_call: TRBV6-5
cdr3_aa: CASSYGTGDRGYTF
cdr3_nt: TGTGCCAGCAGTTACGGGACAGGGGACCGTGGCTACACCTTC

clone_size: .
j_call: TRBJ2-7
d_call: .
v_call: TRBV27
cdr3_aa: CASSFRGKVYEQYF
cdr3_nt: TGTGCCAGCAGTTTCAGAGGGAAGGTCTACGAGCAGTACTTC

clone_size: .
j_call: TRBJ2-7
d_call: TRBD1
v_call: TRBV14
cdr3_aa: CASSPRAGQGTHEQYF
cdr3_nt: TGTGCCAGCAGCCCCCGGGCGGGACAGGGGACTCACGAGCAGTACTTC

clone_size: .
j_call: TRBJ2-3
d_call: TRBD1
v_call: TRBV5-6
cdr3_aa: CAGGQASSTDTQYF
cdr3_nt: TGTGCCGGCGGACAGGCCTCTAGCACAGATACGCAGTATTTT

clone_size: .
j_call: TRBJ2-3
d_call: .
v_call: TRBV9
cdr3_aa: CASSPELTDTQYF
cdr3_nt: TGTGCCAGCAGCCCCGAACTTACAGATACGCAGTATTTT

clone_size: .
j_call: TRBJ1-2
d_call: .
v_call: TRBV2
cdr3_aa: CASRRDNYGYTF
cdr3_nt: TGTGCCAGCAGGCGGGACAATTATGGCTACACCTTC